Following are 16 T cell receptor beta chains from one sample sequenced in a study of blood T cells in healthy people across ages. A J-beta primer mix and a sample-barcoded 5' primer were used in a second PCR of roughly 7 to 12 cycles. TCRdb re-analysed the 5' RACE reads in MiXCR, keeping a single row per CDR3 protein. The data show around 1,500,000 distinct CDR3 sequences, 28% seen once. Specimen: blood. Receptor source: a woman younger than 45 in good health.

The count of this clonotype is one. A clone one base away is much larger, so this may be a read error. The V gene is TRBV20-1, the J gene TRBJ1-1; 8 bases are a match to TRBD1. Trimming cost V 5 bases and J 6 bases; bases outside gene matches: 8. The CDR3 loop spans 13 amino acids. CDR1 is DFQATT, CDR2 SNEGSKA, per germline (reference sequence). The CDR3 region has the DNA TGCAGTGCTGGCCGGACAGGGCTTTCTGAAGCTTTCTTT. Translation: CSAGRTGLSEAFF.

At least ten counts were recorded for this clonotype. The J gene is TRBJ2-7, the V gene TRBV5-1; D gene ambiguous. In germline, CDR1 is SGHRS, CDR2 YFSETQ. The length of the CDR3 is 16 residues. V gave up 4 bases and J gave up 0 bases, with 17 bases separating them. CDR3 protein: CASSHGVSSSSYEQYF. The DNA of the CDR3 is TGCGCCAGCAGCCACGGTGTGAGCTCTAGCTCCTACGAGCAGTACTTC.

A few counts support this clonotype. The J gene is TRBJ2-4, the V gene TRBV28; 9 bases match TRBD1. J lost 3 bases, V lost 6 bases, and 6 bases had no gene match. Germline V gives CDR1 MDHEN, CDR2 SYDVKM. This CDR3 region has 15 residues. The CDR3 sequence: CASRTGGIGKNIQYF. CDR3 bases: TGTGCCAGCAGGACAGGGGGGATCGGCAAAAACATTCAGTACTTC.

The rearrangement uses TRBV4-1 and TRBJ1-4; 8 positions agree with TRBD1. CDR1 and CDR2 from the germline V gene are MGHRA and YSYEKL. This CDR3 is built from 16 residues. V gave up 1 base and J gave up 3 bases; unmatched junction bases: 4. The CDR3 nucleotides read TGCGCCAGCAGCCAAGCCCAGGACAGGGCTAATGAAAAACTGTTTTTT. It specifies CASSQAQDRANEKLFF.

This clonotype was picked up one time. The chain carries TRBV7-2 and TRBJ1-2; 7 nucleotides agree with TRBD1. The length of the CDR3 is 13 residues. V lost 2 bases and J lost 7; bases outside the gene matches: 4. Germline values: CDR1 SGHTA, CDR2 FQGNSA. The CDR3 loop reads CASSLSRQGGYTF. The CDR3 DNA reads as TGTGCCAGCAGCTTATCGCGACAGGGTGGCTACACCTTC.

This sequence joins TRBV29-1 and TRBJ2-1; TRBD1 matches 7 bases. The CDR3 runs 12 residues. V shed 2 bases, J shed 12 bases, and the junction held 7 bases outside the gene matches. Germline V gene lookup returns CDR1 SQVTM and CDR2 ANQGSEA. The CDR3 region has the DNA TGCAGCGTTGAACGAACGACAGGGTTGCAGTTCTTC. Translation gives CSVERTTGLQFF.

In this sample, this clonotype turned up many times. The CDR3 DNA reads TGCAGCGCAGGACGGGGACAGCAAGAGACCCAGTACTTC. This codes for CSAGRGQQETQYF. J is TRBJ2-5 and V is TRBV29-1; 7 bases fit TRBD1. The CDR3 has 13 amino acids. The V segment lost 7 bases and the J segment 2 bases; nucleotides outside the gene matches: 7. The germline gives CDR1 SQVTM, CDR2 ANQGSEA.

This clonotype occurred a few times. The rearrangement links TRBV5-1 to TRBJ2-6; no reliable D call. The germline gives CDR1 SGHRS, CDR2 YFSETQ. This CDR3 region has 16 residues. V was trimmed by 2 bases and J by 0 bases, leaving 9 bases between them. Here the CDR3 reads CASSFTAVSGANVLTF. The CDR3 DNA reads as TGCGCCAGCAGCTTCACCGCAGTCTCTGGGGCCAACGTCCTGACTTTC.

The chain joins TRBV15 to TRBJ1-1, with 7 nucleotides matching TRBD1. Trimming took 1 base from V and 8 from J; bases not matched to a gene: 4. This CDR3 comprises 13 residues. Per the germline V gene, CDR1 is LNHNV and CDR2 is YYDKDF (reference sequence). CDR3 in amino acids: CATSRVQGVEAFF. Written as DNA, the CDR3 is TGTGCCACCAGCAGAGTCCAGGGGGTAGAAGCTTTCTTT. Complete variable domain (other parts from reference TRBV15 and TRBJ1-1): DAMVIQNPRYQVTQFGKPVTLSCSQTLNHNVMYWYQQKSSQAPKLLFHYYDKDFNNEADTPDNFQSRRPNTSFCFLDIRSPGLGDTAMYLCATSRVQGVEAFFGQGTRLTVV.

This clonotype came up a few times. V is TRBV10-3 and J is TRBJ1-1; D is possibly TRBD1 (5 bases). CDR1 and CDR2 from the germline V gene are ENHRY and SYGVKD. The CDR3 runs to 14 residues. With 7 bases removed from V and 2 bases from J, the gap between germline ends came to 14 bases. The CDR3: CAINPGTDNTEAFF. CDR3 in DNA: TGTGCCATCAACCCCGGGACGGATAACACTGAAGCTTTCTTT.

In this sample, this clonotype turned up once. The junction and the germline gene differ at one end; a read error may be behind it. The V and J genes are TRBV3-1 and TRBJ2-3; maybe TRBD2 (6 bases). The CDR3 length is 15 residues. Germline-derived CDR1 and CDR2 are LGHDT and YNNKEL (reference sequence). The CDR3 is CVSTPPGVSTDTQYF. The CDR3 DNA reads TGTGTCAGCACCCCACCGGGGGTTAGCACAGATACGCAGTATTTT.

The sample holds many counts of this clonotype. The CDR3 loop reads CASSSRGSRETQYF. In DNA form, the CDR3 reads TGTGCCAGCAGCTCGCGGGGTAGCCGGGAGACCCAGTACTTC. The chain combines TRBV13 with TRBJ2-5; D possibly corresponds to TRBD2 (6 bases). Germline V CDR1 and CDR2: PRHDT, FYEKMQ (reference sequence). V dropped 4 bases and J dropped 5 bases, with 14 bases sitting between them. The CDR3 has 14 residues. The whole variable domain, remainder taken from reference TRBV13 and TRBJ2-5, is AAGVIQSPRHLIKEKRETATLKCYPIPRHDTVYWYQQGPGQDPQFLISFYEKMQSDKGSIPDRFSAQQFSDYHSELNMSSLELGDSALYFCASSSRGSRETQYFGPGTRLLVL.

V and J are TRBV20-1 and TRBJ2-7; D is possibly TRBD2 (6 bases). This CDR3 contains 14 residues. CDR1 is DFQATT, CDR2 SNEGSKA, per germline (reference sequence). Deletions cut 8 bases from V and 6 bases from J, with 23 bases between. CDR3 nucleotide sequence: TGCAGTACTGATTCCGGGACTGGCTTGGCCGAGCAGTACTTC. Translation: CSTDSGTGLAEQYF.

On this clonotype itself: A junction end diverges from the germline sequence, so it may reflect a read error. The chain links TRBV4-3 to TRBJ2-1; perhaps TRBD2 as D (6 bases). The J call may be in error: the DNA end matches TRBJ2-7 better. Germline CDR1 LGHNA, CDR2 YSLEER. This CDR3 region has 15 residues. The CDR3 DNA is TGCTCCAGCAGCCAAGAGGGAGGTGGGGGCTACGAGCAGTACTTC. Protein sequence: CSSSQEGGGGYEQYF.

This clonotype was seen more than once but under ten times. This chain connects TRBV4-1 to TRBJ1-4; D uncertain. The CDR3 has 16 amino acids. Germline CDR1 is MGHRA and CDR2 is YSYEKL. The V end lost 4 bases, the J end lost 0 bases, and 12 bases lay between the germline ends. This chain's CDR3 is CASSPRETATNEKLFF. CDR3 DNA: TGCGCCAGCAGCCCCCGTGAGACTGCAACTAATGAAAAACTGTTTTTT.

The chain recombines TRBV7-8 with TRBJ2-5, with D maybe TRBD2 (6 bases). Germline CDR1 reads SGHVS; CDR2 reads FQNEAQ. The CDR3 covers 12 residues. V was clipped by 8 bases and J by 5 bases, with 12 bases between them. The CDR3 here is CASGRRGETQYF. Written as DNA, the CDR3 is TGTGCCAGCGGGAGGAGAGGGGAGACCCAGTACTTC.